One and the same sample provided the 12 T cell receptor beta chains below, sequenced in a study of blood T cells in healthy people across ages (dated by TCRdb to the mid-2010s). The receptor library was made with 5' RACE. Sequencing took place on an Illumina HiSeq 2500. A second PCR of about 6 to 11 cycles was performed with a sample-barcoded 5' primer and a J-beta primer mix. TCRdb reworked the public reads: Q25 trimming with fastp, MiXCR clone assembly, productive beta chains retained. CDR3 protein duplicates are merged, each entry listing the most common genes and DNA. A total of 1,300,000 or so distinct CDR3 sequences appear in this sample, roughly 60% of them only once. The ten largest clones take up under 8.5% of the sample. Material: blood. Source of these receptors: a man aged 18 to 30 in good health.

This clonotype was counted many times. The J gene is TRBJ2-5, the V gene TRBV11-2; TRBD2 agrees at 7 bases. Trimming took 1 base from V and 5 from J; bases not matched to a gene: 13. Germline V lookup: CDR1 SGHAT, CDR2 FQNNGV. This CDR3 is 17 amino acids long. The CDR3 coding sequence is TGTGCCAGCAGCTTAGTTCTGGCTAGCGGTGGCCGGGAGACCCAGTACTTC. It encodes CASSLVLASGGRETQYF.

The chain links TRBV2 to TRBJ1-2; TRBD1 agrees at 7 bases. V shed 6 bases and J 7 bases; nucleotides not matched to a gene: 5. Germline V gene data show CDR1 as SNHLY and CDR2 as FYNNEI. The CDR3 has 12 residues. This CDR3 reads CASRLNRGGYTF. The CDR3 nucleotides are TGTGCCAGCAGGTTGAACAGGGGTGGCTACACCTTC.

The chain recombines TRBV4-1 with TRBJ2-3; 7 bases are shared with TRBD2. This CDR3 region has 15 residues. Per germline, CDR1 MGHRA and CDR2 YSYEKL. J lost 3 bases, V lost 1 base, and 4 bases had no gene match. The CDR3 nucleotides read TGCGCCAGCAGCCAAGGCGGGGGACCTACAGATACGCAGTATTTT. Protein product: CASSQGGGPTDTQYF.

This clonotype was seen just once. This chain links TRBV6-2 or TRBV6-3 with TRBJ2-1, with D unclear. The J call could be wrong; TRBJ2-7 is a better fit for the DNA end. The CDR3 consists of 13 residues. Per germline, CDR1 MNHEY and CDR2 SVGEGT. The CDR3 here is CASSYSSYNEQYF. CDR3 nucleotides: TGTGCCAGCAGTTACAGCTCCTACAATGAGCAGTACTTC.

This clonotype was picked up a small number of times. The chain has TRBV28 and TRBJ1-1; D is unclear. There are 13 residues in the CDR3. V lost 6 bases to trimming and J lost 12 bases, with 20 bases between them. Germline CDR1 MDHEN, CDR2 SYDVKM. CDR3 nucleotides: TGTGCCAGCAGAGACATGGACGGTGCTGGGACTTTCTTT. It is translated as CASRDMDGAGTFF.

The CDR3 region is CSVVDRLPYNEQFF. CDR3 DNA sequence: TGCAGCGTTGTTGACAGGCTACCCTACAATGAGCAGTTCTTC. The V gene is TRBV29-1, the J gene TRBJ2-1, with D maybe TRBD1 (6 bases). Germline CDR1 is SQVTM and CDR2 is ANQGSEA. CDR3 length: 14 amino acids. V lost 4 bases and J 2 bases, leaving 12 bases between the germline ends.

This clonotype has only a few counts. CDR3 sequence: CSVLTGTESGELFF. The CDR3 region has the DNA TGCAGCGTATTGACAGGGACTGAGTCCGGGGAGCTGTTTTTT. The chain carries TRBV29-1 and TRBJ2-2; a weak D match, TRBD1 (7 bases). The V end was cut by 6 bases, the J end by 6 bases, with 17 bases between. Germline CDR1 reads SQVTM; CDR2 reads ANQGSEA. The CDR3 totals 14 residues.

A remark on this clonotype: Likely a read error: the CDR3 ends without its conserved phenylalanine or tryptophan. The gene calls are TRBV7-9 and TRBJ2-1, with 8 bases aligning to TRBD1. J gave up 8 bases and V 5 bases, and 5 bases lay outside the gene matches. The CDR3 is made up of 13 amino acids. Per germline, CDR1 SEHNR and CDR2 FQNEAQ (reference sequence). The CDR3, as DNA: TGTGCCAGCAGCGCGACAGGGGTGGATGAGCAGTTCATC. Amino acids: CASSATGVDEQFI.

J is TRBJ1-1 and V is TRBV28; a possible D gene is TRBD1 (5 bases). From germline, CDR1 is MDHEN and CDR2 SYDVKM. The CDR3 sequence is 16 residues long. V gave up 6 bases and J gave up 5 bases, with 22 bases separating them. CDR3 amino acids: CASSRGTRGGWTEAFF. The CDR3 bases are TGTGCCAGCAGCCGGGGGACCCGCGGGGGTTGGACTGAAGCTTTCTTT.

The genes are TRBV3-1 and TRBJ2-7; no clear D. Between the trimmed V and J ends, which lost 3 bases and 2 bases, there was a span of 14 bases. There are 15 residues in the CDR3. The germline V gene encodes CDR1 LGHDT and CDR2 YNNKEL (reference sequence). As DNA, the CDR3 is TGTGCCAGCAGCCACCGGCCTGAAGATACCTACGAGCAGTACTTC. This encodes CASSHRPEDTYEQYF.

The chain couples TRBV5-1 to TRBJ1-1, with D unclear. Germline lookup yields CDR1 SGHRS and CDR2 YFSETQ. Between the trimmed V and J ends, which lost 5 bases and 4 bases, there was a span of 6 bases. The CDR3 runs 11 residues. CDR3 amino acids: CASSHGTEAFF. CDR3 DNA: TGCGCCAGCAGTCATGGCACTGAAGCTTTCTTT.

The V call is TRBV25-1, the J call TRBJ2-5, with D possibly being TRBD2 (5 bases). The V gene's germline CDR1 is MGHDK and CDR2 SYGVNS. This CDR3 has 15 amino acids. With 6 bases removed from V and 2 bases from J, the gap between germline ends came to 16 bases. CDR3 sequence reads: CASSDPLDFQETQYF. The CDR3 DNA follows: TGTGCCAGCAGCGATCCACTAGATTTTCAAGAGACCCAGTACTTC.